The rows below give T cell receptor beta chains drawn from one sample of a study of radiation and T cells in renal cell carcinoma. Assay used: immunoSEQ multiplex PCR; TCRdb lists only in-frame clones, some missing. The sample includes about 150,000 clones, 88% seen only once; the top ten take around 4.1%. The sequencing used blood, collected from a patient whose treatment included radiotherapy and nephrectomy. The receptor source for this set is a woman in her seventies with renal cell carcinoma. Both conserved end residues are trimmed from each CDR3.

j_call | v_call | cdr3_aa
TRBJ2-3 | TRBV29-1 | SVAGGSSSTDTQY
TRBJ1-1 | TRBV4-1 | ASSQETGDTEAF
TRBJ2-7 | TRBV28 | ASSYPGHKGY
TRBJ1-2 | TRBV9 | ASSFSPGAEGYGYT
TRBJ1-1 | TRBV7-3 | ASSLKPTGVGSTEAF
TRBJ1-1 | TRBV7-9 | ATQKGVTEAF
TRBJ1-1 | TRBV10-3 | ATQGGPGTEAF
TRBJ2-3 | TRBV2 | ASSDDRGASDTQY
TRBJ2-2 | TRBV5-1 | ASSSGLLAEGELF
TRBJ1-2 | TRBV7-9 | ASSLVTGNARPDCT
TRBJ1-6 | TRBV6-5 | ASRPDRAKNSPLH
TRBJ1-3 | TRBV7-6 | ASSPYADRGNTIY
TRBJ1-2 | TRBV27 | ASSLAQDYGYT
TRBJ1-1 | TRBV5-5 | ASSRTGTMNTEAF
TRBJ2-1 | TRBV5-4 | ASSSETNNEQF
TRBJ2-3 | TRBV15 | ATQGGTDTQY
TRBJ1-2 | TRBV28 | ASSSGQGGGYT
TRBJ2-5 | TRBV2 | ASSWDRAFQETQY
TRBJ2-7 | TRBV19 | ASSPKTGQTSYEQY
TRBJ2-7 | TRBV7-9 | ASSLGTFYEQY
TRBJ1-2 | TRBV5-1 | ASSSTGNYGYT
TRBJ1-1 | TRBV28 | ASSLHRGNTEAF
TRBJ1-1 | TRBV6-1 | ASKGDGGAEAF
TRBJ2-3 | TRBV5-1 | ASSRQEPSTDTQY
TRBJ2-1 | TRBV2 | ASSIPGYEQF
TRBJ1-2 | TRBV7-9 | ASSVLTGTNYGYT
TRBJ1-6 | TRBV4-3 | ASSQTSGGLPLH
TRBJ1-5 | TRBV7-2 | ASSLSGTGNQPQH
TRBJ1-2 | TRBV5-1 | ASSTTSFPRYGYT
TRBJ2-1 | TRBV19 | ASSGAPGGYNEQF
TRBJ1-5 | TRBV7-6 | ASSLGQGKDQPQH
TRBJ1-5 | TRBV19 | ASSRKQGDVNQPQH
TRBJ1-6 | TRBV7-8 | ASSPGQLNSPLH
TRBJ1-1 | TRBV29-1 | SVLQGAVGEAF
TRBJ1-1 | TRBV1 | TRTGGGWTSEAF
TRBJ1-5 | TRBV30 | AWMPGQGSNQPQH
TRBJ2-7 | TRBV6-6 | ASSFRTGGEQY
TRBJ2-2 | TRBV7-8 | ASSTRTSGGALLGELF
TRBJ1-2 | TRBV9 | ASSVGQTGSGYT
TRBJ1-6 | TRBV7-2 | ASSLAVMDRASSYNSPLH
TRBJ1-1 | TRBV18 | ASSSTGEAF
TRBJ1-3 | TRBV9 | ASSVISGNTIY
TRBJ1-2 | TRBV19 | ATSPGSDGFGYT
TRBJ2-3 | TRBV28 | ASQAGGLTDTQY
TRBJ2-1 | TRBV29-1 | SVEQYNEQF
TRBJ1-4 | TRBV4-2 | ASSDVGLDGEKLF
TRBJ1-5 | TRBV29-1 | SVGDNSNQPQH
TRBJ1-2 | TRBV6-6 | ASSQAGQGSYGYT
TRBJ2-3 | TRBV5-1 | ASSLKTTGGPGDTQY
TRBJ2-1 | TRBV2 | ASSENVAGGQGDEQF
TRBJ1-5 | TRBV28 | ASDEWTGRGNQPQH
TRBJ2-5 | TRBV5-1 | ASSLVGGGNQETQY
TRBJ2-1 | TRBV9 | ASSGGLSYNEQF
TRBJ1-2 | TRBV28 | ASSFRPNYGYT
TRBJ2-4 | TRBV28 | ASSATGNIQY
TRBJ2-5 | TRBV5-1 | ASSSGYQETQY
TRBJ2-5 | TRBV11-2 | ASSSGTSGNQETQY